Listed below are T cell receptor beta chains from one sample, sequenced in a study of blood T cell repertoires in COVID-19. The method was immunoSEQ multiplex PCR; TCRdb's version includes in-frame clones alone and lacks a portion of them. The table lists some 66,000 clones, 65% to 90% of them singletons. Sequenced material: peripheral blood. These receptors all come from a man between 60 and 70 years old with acute or convalescent COVID-19. The CDR3 runs from the conserved cysteine through the conserved F or W. The D gene is left open where the match is weak. Not all rows give a size; the values are once, few, many and, for expanded clones, a class.

>TRBJ1-5|NA|NA|TRBV19
CASSIDWEGYQPQHF
TGTGCCAGTAGTATAGATTGGGAGGGTTATCAGCCCCAGCATTTT
>TRBJ2-7|few|NA|TRBV19
CASSPQRTVSSYEQYF
TGTGCCAGTAGTCCTCAGAGGACAGTGAGCTCCTACGAGCAGTACTTC
>TRBJ2-2|NA|TRBD2|TRBV6-5
CASQRGWDTGELFF
TGTGCCAGTCAGCGGGGGTGGGACACCGGGGAGCTGTTTTTT
>TRBJ1-2|NA|TRBD1|TRBV6-6
CASGNRGRGDGYTF
TGTGCCAGCGGAAACAGGGGGCGAGGTGATGGCTACACCTTC
>TRBJ1-5|NA|NA|TRBV4-2
CASSPYRDFSNQPQHF
TGTGCCAGCAGCCCGTACAGGGATTTTAGCAATCAGCCCCAGCATTTT
>TRBJ2-2|NA|TRBD2|TRBV6-2/TRBV6-3
CASSYPTSGRVPNTGELFF
TGTGCCAGCAGTTACCCGACTAGCGGGAGGGTCCCGAACACCGGGGAGCTGTTTTTT
>TRBJ1-1|NA|TRBD1|TRBV3-1/TRBV3-2
CASSQDGRGRTEAFF
TGTGCCAGCAGCCAAGACGGCAGGGGGCGGACTGAAGCTTTCTTT
>TRBJ2-1|NA|TRBD1|TRBV5-4
CASSLGPGQGLSEQFF
TGTGCCAGCAGCTTGGGTCCGGGACAGGGTTTATCAGAGCAGTTCTTC
>TRBJ1-4|NA|NA|TRBV12-3/TRBV12-4
CASSLALIEKLFF
TGTGCCAGCAGTTTAGCGCTAATTGAAAAACTGTTTTTT
>TRBJ2-7|NA|TRBD1|TRBV4-3
CASSQEQGPREQYF
TGCGCCAGCAGCCAAGAACAGGGGCCCCGCGAGCAGTACTTC
>TRBJ2-7|NA|NA|TRBV5-1
CASSFGAGMNEQYF
TGCGCCAGCAGCTTTGGCGCAGGGATGAACGAGCAGTACTTC
>TRBJ2-1|NA|NA|TRBV24-1
CATSDSGAPYNEQFF
TGTGCCACCAGTGATTCAGGGGCGCCCTACAATGAGCAGTTCTTC
>TRBJ2-7|NA|TRBD1|TRBV6-5
CASSYSGQGRTYEQYF
TGTGCCAGCAGTTACTCGGGACAGGGCCGAACCTACGAGCAGTACTTC